This T cell receptor (beta chain) stems from a study of blood T cells in healthy people across ages. This clonotype has more than one count but fewer than ten. A much larger clone lies one base from this, so it may be a read error. The germline gives CDR1 SGHRS, CDR2 YFSETQ. This CDR3 spans 19 amino acids. V lost 0 bases, J lost 4 bases, and 17 bases stayed unmatched. With a J-beta primer mix and a sample-barcoded 5' primer, a second PCR ran about 6 to 11 cycles. TCRdb reanalysed the 5' RACE reads using MiXCR and keeps one entry per CDR3 protein. The profile covers more than 750,000 distinct CDR3 sequences, with roughly 29% appearing a single time and roughly 10% taken by the ten largest. This sample was also put to use in a study of T cells of mothers and their children.

This chain joins TRBV5-1 and TRBJ1-2, with 8 bases lining up with TRBD1. Sequencing used blood. The receptor was derived from a woman aged 40 to 50 in good health. The CDR3 region is CASSLVGQGDYSGRYGYTF. CDR3 nucleotide sequence: TGCGCCAGCAGCTTGGTTGGACAGGGTGATTACTCGGGTCGCTATGGCTACACCTTC. The full variable domain, rest sourced from reference TRBV5-1 and TRBJ1-2, is KAGVTQTPRYLIKTRGQQVTLSCSPISGHRSVSWYQQTPGQGLQFLFEYFSETQRNKGNFPGRFSGRQFSNSRSEMNVSTLELGDSALYLCASSLVGQGDYSGRYGYTFGSGTRLTVV.